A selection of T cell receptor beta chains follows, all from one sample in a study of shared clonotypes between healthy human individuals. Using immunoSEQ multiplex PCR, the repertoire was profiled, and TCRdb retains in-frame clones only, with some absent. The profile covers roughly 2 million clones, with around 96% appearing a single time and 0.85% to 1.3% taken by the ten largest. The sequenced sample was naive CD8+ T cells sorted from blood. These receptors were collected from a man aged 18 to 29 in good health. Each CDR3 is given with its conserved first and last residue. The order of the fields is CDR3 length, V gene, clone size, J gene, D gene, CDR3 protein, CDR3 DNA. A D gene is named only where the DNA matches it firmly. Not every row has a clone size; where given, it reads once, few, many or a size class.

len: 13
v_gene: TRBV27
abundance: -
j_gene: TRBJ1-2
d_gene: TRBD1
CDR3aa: CASSLAGGYGYTF
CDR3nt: TGTGCCAGCAGTTTAGCAGGGGGCTATGGCTACACCTTC

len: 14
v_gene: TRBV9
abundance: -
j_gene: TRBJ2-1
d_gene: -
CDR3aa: CASSSEGGGNEQFF
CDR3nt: TGTGCCAGCAGCTCCGAGGGGGGAGGAAATGAGCAGTTCTTC

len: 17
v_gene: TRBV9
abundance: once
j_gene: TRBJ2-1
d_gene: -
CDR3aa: CASSVTLEPSSYNEQFF
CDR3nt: TGTGCCAGCAGCGTGACCCTAGAGCCCAGCTCCTACAATGAGCAGTTCTTC

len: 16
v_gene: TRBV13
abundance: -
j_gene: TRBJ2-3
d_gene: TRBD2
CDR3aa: CASSLGQRESTDTQYF
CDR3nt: TGTGCCAGCAGCTTAGGCCAGCGGGAGAGCACAGATACGCAGTATTTT

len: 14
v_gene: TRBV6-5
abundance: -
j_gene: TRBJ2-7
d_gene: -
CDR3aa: CASSSAASSYEQYF
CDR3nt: TGTGCCAGCAGTTCGGCGGCCAGCTCCTACGAGCAGTACTTC

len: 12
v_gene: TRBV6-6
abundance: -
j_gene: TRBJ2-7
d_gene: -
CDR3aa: CASSYGRNEQYF
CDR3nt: TGTGCCAGCAGTTACGGCCGGAACGAGCAGTACTTC

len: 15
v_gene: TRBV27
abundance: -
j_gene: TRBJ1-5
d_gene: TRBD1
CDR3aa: CASSLLQGGNQPQHF
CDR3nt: TGTGCCAGCAGTTTACTGCAGGGGGGCAATCAGCCCCAGCATTTT

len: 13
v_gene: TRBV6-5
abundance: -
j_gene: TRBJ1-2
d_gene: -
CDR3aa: CASSYGGNYGYTF
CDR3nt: TGTGCCAGCAGTTACGGGGGTAATTATGGCTACACCTTC

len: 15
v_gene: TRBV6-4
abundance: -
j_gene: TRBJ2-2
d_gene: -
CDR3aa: CASRPDQWGGGELFF
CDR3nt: TGTGCCAGCAGACCGGACCAGTGGGGTGGCGGGGAGCTGTTTTTT

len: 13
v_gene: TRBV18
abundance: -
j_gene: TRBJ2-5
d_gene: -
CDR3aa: CASSPQGSETQYF
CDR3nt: TGTGCCAGCTCCCCGCAAGGATCCGAGACCCAGTACTTC

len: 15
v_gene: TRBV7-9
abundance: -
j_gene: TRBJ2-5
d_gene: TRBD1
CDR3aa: CASSSPTGGGETQYF
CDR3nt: TGTGCCAGCAGCTCCCCGACAGGGGGCGGAGAGACCCAGTACTTC

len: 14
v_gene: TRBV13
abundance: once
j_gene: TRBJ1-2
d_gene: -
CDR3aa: CASSVAAGIGSYTF
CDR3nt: TGTGCCAGCAGCGTCGCTGCGGGGATAGGGAGCTACACCTTC

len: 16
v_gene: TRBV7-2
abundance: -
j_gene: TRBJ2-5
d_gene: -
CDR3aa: CASSLVGGAIQETQYF
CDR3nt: TGTGCCAGCAGCTTAGTGGGCGGGGCCATCCAAGAGACCCAGTACTTC

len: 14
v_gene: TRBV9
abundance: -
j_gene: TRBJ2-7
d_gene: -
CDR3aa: CASSVGLGAYEQYF
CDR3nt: TGTGCCAGCAGCGTAGGACTCGGCGCCTACGAGCAGTACTTC

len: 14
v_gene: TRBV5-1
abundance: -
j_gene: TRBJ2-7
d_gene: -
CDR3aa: CASSLAPQGTEQYF
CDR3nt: TGCGCCAGCAGCTTGGCCCCACAAGGAACCGAGCAGTACTTC

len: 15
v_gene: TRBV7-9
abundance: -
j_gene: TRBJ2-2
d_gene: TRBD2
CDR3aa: CASSLFSGYTGELFF
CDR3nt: TGTGCCAGCAGCCTATTTAGCGGGTACACCGGGGAGCTGTTTTTT

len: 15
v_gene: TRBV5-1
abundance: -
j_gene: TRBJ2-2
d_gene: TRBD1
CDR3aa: CASSLVSGGTGELFF
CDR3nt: TGCGCCAGCAGCTTGGTGTCAGGGGGTACCGGGGAGCTGTTTTTT

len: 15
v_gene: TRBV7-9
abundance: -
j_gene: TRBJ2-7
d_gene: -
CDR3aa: CASSPPDGESYEQYF
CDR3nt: TGTGCCAGCAGCCCCCCGGACGGAGAATCCTACGAGCAGTACTTC

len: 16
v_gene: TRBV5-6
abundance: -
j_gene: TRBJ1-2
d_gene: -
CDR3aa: CASSLEPGLANYGYTF
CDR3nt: TGTGCCAGCAGCTTGGAACCAGGGTTAGCTAACTATGGCTACACCTTC

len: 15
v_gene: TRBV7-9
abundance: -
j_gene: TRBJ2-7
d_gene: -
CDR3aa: CASSPAGQTPYEQYF
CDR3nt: TGTGCCAGCAGCCCAGCCGGACAGACCCCCTACGAGCAGTACTTC

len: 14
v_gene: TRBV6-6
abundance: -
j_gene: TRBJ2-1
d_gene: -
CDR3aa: CASSYSLRGDEQFF
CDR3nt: TGTGCCAGCAGTTACTCCCTCCGAGGGGATGAGCAGTTCTTC

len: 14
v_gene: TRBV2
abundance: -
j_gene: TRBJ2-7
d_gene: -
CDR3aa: CASSDNSVSYEQYF
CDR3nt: TGTGCCAGCAGTGACAACAGCGTCTCCTACGAGCAGTACTTC

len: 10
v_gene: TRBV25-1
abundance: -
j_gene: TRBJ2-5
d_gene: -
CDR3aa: CASSEGTQYF
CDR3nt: TGTGCCAGCAGTGAGGGGACCCAGTACTTC

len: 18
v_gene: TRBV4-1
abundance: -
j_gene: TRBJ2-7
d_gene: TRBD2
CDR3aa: CASSQDFLAARLSYEQYF
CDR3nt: TGCGCCAGCAGCCAAGATTTCCTAGCGGCACGACTCTCCTACGAGCAGTACTTC

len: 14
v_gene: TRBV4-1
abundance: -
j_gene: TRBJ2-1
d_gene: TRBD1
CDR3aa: CASSQRQGYNEQFF
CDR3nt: TGCGCCAGCAGCCAACGACAGGGATACAATGAGCAGTTCTTC

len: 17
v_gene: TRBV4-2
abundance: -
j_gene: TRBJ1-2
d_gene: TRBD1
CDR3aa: CASSQGLGQLESRGYTF
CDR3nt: TGTGCCAGCAGCCAAGGTTTGGGACAGCTTGAATCGAGGGGCTACACCTTC

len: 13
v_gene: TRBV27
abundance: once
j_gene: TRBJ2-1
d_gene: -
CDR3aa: CASSLGGRDEQFF
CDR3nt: TGTGCCAGCAGTTTAGGGGGAAGGGATGAGCAGTTCTTC

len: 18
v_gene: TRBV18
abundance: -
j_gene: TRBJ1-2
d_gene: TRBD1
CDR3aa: CASSPPGTGWVSNYGYTF
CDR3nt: TGTGCCAGCTCACCACCCGGGACAGGGTGGGTTTCTAACTATGGCTACACCTTC